This TCR beta chain was retrieved from a study of early T cells in non-severe SARS-CoV-2 infection. The wider study: The study sequenced bulk RNA from unsorted whole blood, with chains unpaired.

Individual cDNA molecules received unique molecular identifiers. TCRdb reprocessed the 5' RACE reads with MiXCR, giving one entry per CDR3 protein. The table lists over 60,000 distinct CDR3 sequences, approximately 10% of them singletons, with roughly 3% in the top ten. Study outcomes and limitations: VDJdb-based matching was biased toward anti-spike CD8 responses and missed private and CD4 specificities.

Turning to this clonotype: Its antigen remains unknown.

V was pared by 2 bases and J by 4 bases, with 5 bases between. Germline V gives CDR1 DFQATT, CDR2 SNEGSKA (reference sequence). This CDR3 contains 12 residues. The gene calls are TRBV20-1 and TRBJ2-2, with D uncertain. The source of this sequence is an adult who was a healthcare worker with PCR-confirmed SARS-CoV-2 infection or an uninfected control (not recorded which). The specimen was whole blood, collected at baseline. CDR3 loop: CSARYPTGELFF. CDR3 DNA sequence: TGCAGTGCTAGATACCCCACCGGGGAGCTGTTTTTT.